These 28 T cell receptor beta chains came from one sample sequenced in a study of neoadjuvant nivolumab and ipilimumab in lung cancer. Sequencing was performed with immunoSEQ multiplex PCR; in TCRdb, only in-frame clones are kept and a portion is missing. This table holds 40,000 to 60,000 clones, roughly 89% found once. The sequenced sample was blood, obtained before neoadjuvant nivolumab, alone or with ipilimumab. These receptors came from an adult with non-small cell lung cancer. Some clones in this sample may be carry-over from other donors' samples.

V is TRBV19 and J is TRBJ1-3; possibly TRBD1 for D (6 bases). Trimming removed 5 bases from V and 2 bases from J, with 13 bases in between. Germline CDR1 is LNHDA and CDR2 is SQIVND (reference sequence). This CDR3 has 15 amino acids. The CDR3 sequence is CASSLDSMPGNTIYF. The CDR3 bases are TGTGCCAGTAGTCTGGACAGTATGCCTGGAAACACCATATATTTT.

This chain joins TRBV30 and TRBJ1-2, with 8 bases identical to TRBD1. The CDR3 loop spans 13 amino acids. Germline-derived CDR1 and CDR2 are GTSNPN and SVGIG (reference sequence). Trimming at V came to 7 bases and at J to 8 bases, leaving 12 bases not matched to a gene. The CDR3 bases are TGTGCCTCTGGACAGGGAATAACGCGAGGCTACACCTTC. Translating it yields CASGQGITRGYTF.

The chain employs TRBV6-6 and TRBJ1-1; TRBD1 might be the D (6 bases). The V gene's germline CDR1 is MNHNY and CDR2 SVGAGI (reference sequence). The CDR3 is made up of 12 amino acids. V was clipped by 0 bases and J by 11 bases, with 10 bases between them. CDR3 region: CASSYSKGGAFF. The CDR3 DNA reads TGTGCCAGCAGTTACTCAAAAGGGGGGGCTTTCTTT.

This rearrangement joins TRBV2 to TRBJ2-7, with D uncertain. The V end was cut by 2 bases, the J end by 0 bases, with 11 bases between. The germline V gene has CDR1 SNHLY and CDR2 FYNNEI. The CDR3 is 15 residues long. The CDR3 spells CASSEFSASSYEQYF. DNA for the CDR3: TGTGCCAGCAGTGAATTTTCCGCGAGCTCCTACGAGCAGTACTTC.

This clone has just a few counts. This chain connects TRBV25-1 to TRBJ2-3; 7 bases align to TRBD2. The ends lost 1 base at V and 11 bases at J; junction bases unmatched: 3. There are 12 residues in the CDR3. Looked up from germline, CDR1 is MGHDK and CDR2 is SYGVNS. The CDR3: CASSEFSGEQYF. CDR3 coding DNA: TGTGCCAGCAGTGAATTCAGCGGGGAGCAGTATTTT.

The rearrangement links TRBV2 to TRBJ2-1; no firm D call. CDR3 length: 16 residues. The germline V and J ends were trimmed by 1 base and 0 bases, with 10 bases remaining between them. Germline V gene sequence: CDR1 SNHLY, CDR2 FYNNEI. This CDR3 is CASSEDGADSYNEQFF. The CDR3 DNA sequence: TGTGCCAGCAGTGAAGACGGCGCGGACTCCTACAATGAGCAGTTCTTC.

The chain carries TRBV18 and TRBJ1-1; TRBD1 matches 9 bases. V shed 3 bases, J shed 6 bases, and the junction held 5 bases outside the gene matches. The CDR3 consists of 14 residues. Germline CDR1 KGHSH, CDR2 LQKENI. This chain's CDR3 is CASSPQGQGAEAFF. Written as DNA, the CDR3 is TGTGCCAGCTCACCCCAGGGACAGGGCGCTGAAGCTTTCTTT.

The genes are TRBV29-1 and TRBJ2-7, with a tentative D call TRBD2 (5 bases). The CDR3 covers 13 residues. Germline CDR1 and CDR2: SQVTM and ANQGSEA. The V gene lost 6 bases and the J gene lost 0 bases, with 12 bases spanning the gap. CDR3 sequence: CSVSGLNSYEQYF. CDR3 bases: TGCAGCGTCTCTGGACTGAACTCCTACGAGCAGTACTTC.

This clone was seen a single time. The chain uses TRBV5-4 and TRBJ2-4; 9 bases align to TRBD1. Per the germline V gene, CDR1 is SGHNT and CDR2 is YYREEE (reference sequence). V lost 4 bases and J lost 7; bases outside the gene matches: 6. The CDR3 loop spans 14 amino acids. The CDR3 here is CASSKGQGRNIQYF. Written as DNA, the CDR3 is TGTGCCAGCAGCAAGGGACAGGGAAGGAACATTCAGTACTTC.

CDR3 sequence: CASSRQGVYFHEQYF. Here the CDR3 DNA reads TGTGCCAGCAGTCGACAGGGGGTTTATTTCCACGAGCAGTACTTC. The V gene is TRBV6-5, the J gene TRBJ2-7; 9 nucleotides match TRBD1. Germline V gives CDR1 MNHEY, CDR2 SVGAGI. CDR3 size: 15 residues. The V and J ends lost 5 bases and 5 bases, in that order; junction bases with no gene match: 10.

The rearrangement links TRBV5-1 to TRBJ1-5; D uncertain. V lost 4 bases and J lost 7, with 15 bases in between. Germline V gives CDR1 SGHRS, CDR2 YFSETQ. The CDR3 contains 14 residues. In DNA, the CDR3 is TGCGCCAGCAGCCCGTCGGCTGGAGGGCAGCCCCAGCATTTT. Translation: CASSPSAGGQPQHF.

The chain uses TRBV2 and TRBJ2-2; 7 bases map to TRBD2. Per germline, CDR1 SNHLY and CDR2 FYNNEI. Trimming took 2 bases from V and 4 from J; bases not matched to a gene: 1. This CDR3 has 14 amino acids. CDR3 DNA: TGTGCCAGCAGTGAACCGGGAGGCACCGGGGAGCTGTTTTTT. It yields the protein CASSEPGGTGELFF.

The chain couples TRBV30 to TRBJ2-4; D is unclear. The ends were cut back, 3 bases at V and 6 bases at J, with 3 bases in the middle. The germline V gene encodes CDR1 GTSNPN and CDR2 SVGIG (reference sequence). The CDR3 has 10 amino acids. The CDR3 DNA reads as TGTGCCTGGAGCGGAAACATTCAGTACTTC. Protein product: CAWSGNIQYF.

The chain carries TRBV29-1 and TRBJ2-4, with D tentatively TRBD1 or TRBD2 (6 bases each). Germline CDR1 is SQVTM and CDR2 is ANQGSEA. The CDR3 is 15 amino acids. The V and J ends lost 3 bases and 2 bases respectively, with 14 bases between them. CDR3 DNA: TGCAGCGTTGAGTTAGGGGGGCGCACCAAAAACATTCAGTACTTC. Its protein product is CSVELGGRTKNIQYF.

This clone was found a few times. The gene calls are TRBV7-3 and TRBJ2-2; weak D call: TRBD2 (6 bases). Germline values: CDR1 SGHTA, CDR2 FQGTGA. The V and J ends lost 5 bases and 3 bases respectively, with 10 bases between them. The CDR3 runs 14 residues. CDR3 amino acids: CASSPGRDTGELFF. The DNA of the CDR3 is TGTGCCAGCAGCCCCGGGAGAGACACCGGGGAGCTGTTTTTT.

The chain employs TRBV5-6 and TRBJ1-2; the match to TRBD1 covers 12 bases. This CDR3 comprises 15 residues. Per germline, CDR1 SGHDT and CDR2 YYEEEE. Trimming cost V 1 base and J 7 bases; bases outside gene matches: 5. The CDR3 region has the DNA TGTGCCAGCAGCTTGACCGGGACAGGGGGCATTGGCTACACCTTC. It is translated as CASSLTGTGGIGYTF.

This clone was detected once. The chain is built from TRBV5-1 and TRBJ2-1; D is perhaps TRBD2 (5 bases). Trimming took off 1 base at V and 2 bases at J, with 10 bases between the two ends. CDR3 length equals 15 residues. Germline V gene data show CDR1 as SGHRS and CDR2 as YFSETQ. CDR3 sequence reads: CASSLPAAPYNEQFF. As DNA, the CDR3 is TGCGCCAGCAGCTTGCCAGCGGCCCCCTACAATGAGCAGTTCTTC. Full variable domain (rest looked up from reference TRBV5-1 and TRBJ2-1): KAGVTQTPRYLIKTRGQQVTLSCSPISGHRSVSWYQQTPGQGLQFLFEYFSETQRNKGNFPGRFSGRQFSNSRSEMNVSTLELGDSALYLCASSLPAAPYNEQFFGPGTRLTVL.

This clone was counted a few times. V gene TRBV11-2 combines with J gene TRBJ2-5; D perhaps matches TRBD1 (6 bases). Germline CDR1 is SGHAT and CDR2 is FQNNGV. V gave up 1 base and J gave up 4 bases, with 7 bases separating them. The CDR3 has 13 amino acids. CDR3 in amino acids: CASSLAGAETQYF. The CDR3 DNA sequence: TGTGCCAGCAGCTTAGCAGGGGCAGAGACCCAGTACTTC.

The chain joins TRBV19 to TRBJ1-5, with unresolved D. The CDR3 length is 15 residues. Germline V gene lookup returns CDR1 LNHDA and CDR2 SQIVND (reference sequence). V lost 0 bases, J lost 0 bases, and 6 bases lay in between. CDR3 residues: CASSIEGTSNQPQHF. As DNA, the CDR3 is TGTGCCAGTAGTATAGAGGGTACTAGCAATCAGCCCCAGCATTTT.

The V and J genes are TRBV7-9 and TRBJ2-4; D is uncertain. Germline assignment: CDR1 SEHNR and CDR2 FQNEAQ (reference sequence). This CDR3 has 15 residues. The ends were cut back, 1 base at V and 0 bases at J, with 7 bases in the middle. In DNA, the CDR3 is TGTGCCAGCAGCTTAGATAGGTCAGCCAAAAACATTCAGTACTTC. Translating it yields CASSLDRSAKNIQYF.

The rearrangement joins TRBV7-9 to TRBJ2-7; D is unresolved. The germline gives CDR1 SEHNR, CDR2 FQNEAQ (reference sequence). V lost 3 bases and J 0 bases, leaving 15 bases between the germline ends. The CDR3 is 16 residues long. CDR3 DNA: TGTGCCAGCAGCTTCGATCCCCCAGCCCCCTCCTACGAGCAGTACTTC. This gives the protein CASSFDPPAPSYEQYF.

The J gene is TRBJ1-1, the V gene TRBV5-4; D not resolved. V was shortened by 4 bases and J by 0 bases, with 13 bases between the two germline ends. This CDR3 is built from 15 residues. CDR1 SGHNT and CDR2 YYREEE come from the germline V gene (reference sequence). The chain's CDR3 is CASSITGSLNTEAFF. CDR3 bases: TGTGCCAGCAGCATTACCGGGAGTTTGAACACTGAAGCTTTCTTT.

The genes are TRBV6-5 and TRBJ2-2; TRBD1 agrees at 7 bases. V shed 0 bases, J shed 4 bases, and the junction held 5 bases outside the gene matches. Germline V gives CDR1 MNHEY, CDR2 SVGAGI. This CDR3 has 16 residues. The CDR3 sequence is CASSYSRQGLTGELFF. The CDR3 nucleotides read TGTGCCAGCAGTTACTCGAGACAGGGTCTCACCGGGGAGCTGTTTTTT.

This clone showed up just a few times. V is TRBV6-1 and J is TRBJ2-7; a weak D match, TRBD2 (6 bases). Germline V gene sequence: CDR1 MNHNS, CDR2 SASEGT. This CDR3 is built from 15 residues. Trimming shortened V by 4 bases and J by 4 bases, and 17 bases separated the two germline ends. CDR3 amino acids: CASSGGEARKYEQYF. The CDR3, as DNA: TGTGCCAGCAGTGGCGGGGAGGCGCGGAAGTACGAGCAGTACTTC.

The chain recombines TRBV2 with TRBJ2-3; 15 bases align to TRBD2. With V trimmed by 6 bases and J by 2 bases, 3 bases remained unmatched. Looked up from germline, CDR1 is SNHLY and CDR2 is FYNNEI. The CDR3 is 16 residues long. The CDR3 DNA reads as TGTGCCAGCAGGGGGACTAGCGGGAGGAACACAGATACGCAGTATTTT. Protein sequence: CASRGTSGRNTDTQYF.

This sequence joins TRBV7-2 and TRBJ2-1; D remains unclear. Per germline, CDR1 SGHTA and CDR2 FQGNSA. The V and J ends lost 6 bases and 0 bases respectively, with 12 bases between them. This CDR3 region has 15 residues. The DNA for the CDR3 is TGTGCCAGCAGTCCCACTCAAAACTCCTACAATGAGCAGTTCTTC. This gives the protein CASSPTQNSYNEQFF.

The gene calls are TRBV6-1 and TRBJ1-1, with 7 bases lining up with TRBD1. The CDR3 consists of 13 residues. V lost 6 bases to trimming and J lost 4 bases; unmatched junction nucleotides: 5. CDR1 is MNHNS, CDR2 SASEGT, per germline. As DNA, the CDR3 is TGTGCCAGCAGCAACTCAGGGGGCACTGAAGCTTTCTTT. Translating gives CASSNSGGTEAFF.

The chain is built from TRBV14 and TRBJ2-1, with 12 bases aligning to TRBD2. V shed 2 bases and J 0 bases; nucleotides not matched to a gene: 8. Germline V gene lookup returns CDR1 SGHDN and CDR2 FVKESK. This CDR3 is 19 amino acids long. This chain's CDR3 is CASSQLGLAGNISYNEQFF. CDR3 in DNA: TGTGCCAGCAGCCAACTTGGACTAGCGGGAAATATCTCCTACAATGAGCAGTTCTTC.